This T cell receptor beta chain was recovered during a study of T-cell memory formation after mild COVID-19. The wider study: Each donor largely had its own TCR clusters.

The CDR3 is 14 amino acids. Losses at the gene ends were 4 bases for V and 3 bases for J; bases not matched to a gene: 6. The V gene's germline CDR1 is MGHRA and CDR2 YSYEKL. Broader study findings: Clones contracting over day 15 to 85 were CD4/CD8 balanced, with later expanders leaning CD4+.

This clonotype was seen a handful of times. What it binds is unknown. Amplification by 5'RACE using constant-segment primers produced TCR alpha and TCR beta cDNA libraries that carried sample barcodes and UMIs. TCRdb recomputed calls from the 5' RACE reads with MiXCR, one row per CDR3 protein. Of 200,000 or so distinct CDR3 sequences listed, around 20% are singletons. The chain combines TRBV4-1 with TRBJ2-7; the match to TRBD2 covers 7 bases. Sequenced material: PBMCs or a T cell subset sorted from them (not recorded which). The sequence came from an adult woman who had mild COVID-19 (a few samples of this study predate the infection). Cell type and time point are not known. The CDR3 DNA sequence: TGCGCCAGCAGCCCGACTAGCATTAGCTACGAGCAGTACTTC. Its translation is CASSPTSISYEQYF.